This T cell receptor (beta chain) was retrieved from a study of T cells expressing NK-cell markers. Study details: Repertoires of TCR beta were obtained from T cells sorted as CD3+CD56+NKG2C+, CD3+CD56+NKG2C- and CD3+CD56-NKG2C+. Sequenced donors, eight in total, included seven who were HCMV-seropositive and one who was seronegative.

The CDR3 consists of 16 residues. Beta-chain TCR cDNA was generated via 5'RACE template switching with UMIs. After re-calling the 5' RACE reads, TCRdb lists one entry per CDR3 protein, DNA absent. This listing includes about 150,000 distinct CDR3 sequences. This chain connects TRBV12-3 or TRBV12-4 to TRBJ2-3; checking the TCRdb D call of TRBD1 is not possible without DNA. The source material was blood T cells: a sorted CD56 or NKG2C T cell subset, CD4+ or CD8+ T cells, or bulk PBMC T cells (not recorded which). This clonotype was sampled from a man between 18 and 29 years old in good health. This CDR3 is CASSLWGSSSTDTQYF.